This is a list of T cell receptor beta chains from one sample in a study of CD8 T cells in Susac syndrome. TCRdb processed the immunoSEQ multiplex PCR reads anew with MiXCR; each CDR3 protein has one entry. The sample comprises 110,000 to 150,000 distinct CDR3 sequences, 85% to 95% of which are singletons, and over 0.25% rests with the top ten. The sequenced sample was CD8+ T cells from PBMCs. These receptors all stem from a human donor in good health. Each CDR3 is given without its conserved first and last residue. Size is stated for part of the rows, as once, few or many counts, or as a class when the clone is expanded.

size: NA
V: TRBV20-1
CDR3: SARGTSYEQY

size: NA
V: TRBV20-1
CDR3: SARDRTANYGYT

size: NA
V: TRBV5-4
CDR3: ASRGGNSANTGELF

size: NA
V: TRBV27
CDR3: ASGRTDTQY

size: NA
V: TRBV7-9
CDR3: ASSLAEINIQY

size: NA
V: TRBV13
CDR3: ASSLKGYQETQY

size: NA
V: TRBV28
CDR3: ASSRMLGEGLPEQF

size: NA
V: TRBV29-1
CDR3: SVEAPSSDEQF

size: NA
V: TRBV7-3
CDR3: ASSPLSGRVDEQF

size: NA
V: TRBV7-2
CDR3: ASSWASGEQY

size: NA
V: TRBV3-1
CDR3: ASSQDRRNYMAYEQY

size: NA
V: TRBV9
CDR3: ASSFHRTSGSYEQY

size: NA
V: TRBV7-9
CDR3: ASSSHPQGGKGGELF

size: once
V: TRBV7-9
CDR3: ASSSTSGRERNEQF

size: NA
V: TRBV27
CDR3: ASSGGNTGELF

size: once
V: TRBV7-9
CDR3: ASSLAFEVEQF

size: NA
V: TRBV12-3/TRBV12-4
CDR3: ASSPDSRNQPQH

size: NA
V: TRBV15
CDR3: ATSMLRQGNQPQH

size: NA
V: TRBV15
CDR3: ATRGHINPANYGYT

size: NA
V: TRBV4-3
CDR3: ASSQDVSGSSYEQY

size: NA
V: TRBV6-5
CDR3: ASSSTFNEQF

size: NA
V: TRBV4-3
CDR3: ASSQDRLGDSEQF

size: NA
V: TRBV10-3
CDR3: AISEDTGWQETQY

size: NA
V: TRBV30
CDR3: AWKKSGNTIY

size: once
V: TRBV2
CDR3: ASSEVAGVSYNEQF

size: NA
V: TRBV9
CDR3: ASSVDFGSGNTIY

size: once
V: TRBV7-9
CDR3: ASSTGLARPDTQY

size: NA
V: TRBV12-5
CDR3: ASGTSYTGELF

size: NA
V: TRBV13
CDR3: ASSMGHQPQH

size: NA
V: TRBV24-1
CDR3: ATSDAVWTAITKNIQY

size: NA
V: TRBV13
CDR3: ASSSTPTGQETQY

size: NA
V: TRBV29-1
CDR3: SVELLDRGYEQY

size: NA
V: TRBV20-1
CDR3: SARVTGSNTGELF

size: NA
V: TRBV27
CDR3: ASALTGNQPQH

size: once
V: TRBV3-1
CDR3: ASSPMTGAQETQY

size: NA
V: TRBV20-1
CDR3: SGSASGRPYEQY

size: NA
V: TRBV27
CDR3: ASSLSLLGGYT

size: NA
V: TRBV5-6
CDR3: ASRRSANTEAF

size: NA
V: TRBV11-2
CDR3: ASSFGLAGVVDTQY

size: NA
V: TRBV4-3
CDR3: ASSQGTLKGNEQF